The entry that follows covers one T cell receptor (beta chain) sequence. The record originates from a study of PD-1 blockade in classical Hodgkin lymphoma. All trial patients relapsed after autologous stem cell transplantation. The repertoire was sequenced with immunoSEQ multiplex PCR; TCRdb's copy has only in-frame clones and lacks some. This table holds approximately 60,000 clones, about 88% found once. Germline CDR1 reads SEHNR; CDR2 reads FQNEAQ (reference sequence). Trimming removed 5 bases from V and 5 bases from J; junction bases left unmatched: 2. There are 13 residues in the CDR3. The sequencing used peripheral blood mononuclear cells (PBMCs), collected at baseline. The TCR sequence derives from a human donor with classical Hodgkin lymphoma. The rearrangement links TRBV7-9 to TRBJ2-4, with 8 nucleotides matching TRBD1. This CDR3 reads CASSRTGQNIQYF. The DNA for the CDR3 is TGTGCCAGCAGCCGGACAGGGCAAAACATTCAGTACTTC.